Listed here are 18 T cell receptor beta chains from one sample, sequenced in a study of blood T cell repertoires in COVID-19. Using immunoSEQ multiplex PCR, the repertoire was profiled, and TCRdb retains in-frame clones only, with some absent. The data hold 150,000 or so clones, with around 90% observed a single time. The sample was PBMCs or T cells enriched from blood (not recorded which). These receptors were obtained from a middle-aged woman who had been exposed to COVID-19.

This chain links TRBV28 with TRBJ1-5, with unresolved D. Germline CDR1 MDHEN, CDR2 SYDVKM. The ends were cut back, 4 bases at V and 7 bases at J, with 8 bases in the middle. This CDR3 comprises 12 residues. CDR3 protein: CASSSVGQPQHF. As DNA, the CDR3 is TGTGCCAGCAGTTCGGTCGGGCAGCCCCAGCATTTT.

V usage is TRBV19 and J usage is TRBJ2-2; 9 nucleotides align to TRBD2. This CDR3 has 15 amino acids. V lost 3 bases and J lost 6; bases outside the gene matches: 5. Germline V gene lookup returns CDR1 LNHDA and CDR2 SQIVND (reference sequence). The CDR3: CASSISGSRSGELFF. Written as DNA, the CDR3 is TGTGCCAGTAGTATTAGCGGGAGTCGGTCCGGGGAGCTGTTTTTT.

The chain combines TRBV2 with TRBJ2-1, with 11 bases fitting TRBD1. Per the germline V gene, CDR1 is SNHLY and CDR2 is FYNNEI. Trimming took 6 bases from V and 6 from J; bases not matched to a gene: 4. The CDR3 has 14 amino acids. CDR3 nucleotides: TGTGCCAGCAGGGGACAGGGGGGTACCAATGAGCAGTTCTTC. Translating it yields CASRGQGGTNEQFF.

V and J are TRBV7-9 and TRBJ2-3; 7 bases agree with TRBD1. Germline trimming cut 3 bases from V and 1 base from J; bases unmatched to any gene: 4. CDR3 length equals 15 residues. CDR1 and CDR2 from the germline V gene are SEHNR and FQNEAQ (reference sequence). The CDR3 loop reads CASSFLDRGTDTQYF. For the CDR3, the DNA is TGTGCCAGCAGCTTCCTTGACAGGGGCACAGATACGCAGTATTTT.

The chain uses TRBV5-6 and TRBJ1-1; D gene unclear. This CDR3 has 15 residues. Germline loops: CDR1 SGHDT, CDR2 YYEEEE. The germline V and J ends were trimmed by 1 base and 2 bases, with 12 bases remaining between them. The DNA for the CDR3 is TGTGCCAGCAGCTTGAAGGGAGGAGTCAACACTGAAGCTTTCTTT. Its translation: CASSLKGGVNTEAFF.

This chain links TRBV7-2 with TRBJ1-1, with D unresolved. The V gene's germline CDR1 is SGHTA and CDR2 FQGNSA. The CDR3 is made up of 14 amino acids. V was clipped by 1 base and J by 1 base, with 7 bases between them. CDR3 DNA sequence: TGTGCCAGCAGCTTAGTGAGGCCGAACACTGAAGCTTTCTTT. It specifies CASSLVRPNTEAFF.

This sequence joins TRBV5-1 and TRBJ1-4; 10 nucleotides match TRBD1. V trimming: 5 bases; J trimming: 4 bases; junction bases outside the gene matches: 5. CDR1 is SGHRS and CDR2 is YFSETQ in the germline V gene. CDR3 length: 15 residues. CDR3 residues: CASSPRDRGNEKLFF. The DNA of the CDR3 is TGCGCCAGCAGTCCCCGGGACAGGGGTAATGAAAAACTGTTTTTT.

This sequence joins TRBV10-1 and TRBJ2-1; D is unclear. The V end was cut by 2 bases, the J end by 2 bases, with 13 bases between. Germline-derived CDR1 and CDR2 are WNHNN and SYGVQD (reference sequence). The CDR3 loop spans 16 amino acids. The CDR3 loop reads CASSEIPDSAYNEQFF. The CDR3 nucleotides are TGCGCCAGCAGTGAGATCCCCGATAGTGCCTACAATGAGCAGTTCTTC.

The DNA of the CDR3 is TGTGCCAGCAGCCCCCGTTTCGGGGATCCAGGAGTTTACGAGCAGTTCTTC. Translating gives CASSPRFGDPGVYEQFF. This rearrangement joins TRBV27 to TRBJ2-1; TRBD2 is a possible D gene (5 bases). The germline V gene has CDR1 MNHEY and CDR2 SMNVEV (reference sequence). Deletions cut 6 bases from V and 10 bases from J, with 28 bases between. This CDR3 comprises 17 residues.

The CDR3 loop is CASRKESGADTEAFF. The CDR3 DNA is TGCGCCAGCAGGAAGGAGTCAGGGGCGGACACTGAAGCTTTCTTT. The rearrangement joins TRBV5-1 to TRBJ1-1, with D perhaps matching TRBD1 (6 bases). The V and J ends lost 5 bases and 3 bases respectively, with 17 bases between them. CDR1 is SGHRS, CDR2 YFSETQ, per germline. The CDR3 loop spans 15 amino acids.

This chain joins TRBV28 and TRBJ2-7; 10 nucleotides line up with TRBD2. The CDR3 has 14 amino acids. Per germline, CDR1 MDHEN and CDR2 SYDVKM. V shed 7 bases and J 4 bases; nucleotides not matched to a gene: 7. The DNA for the CDR3 is TGTGCCAGCACCCGGGGACTAGCGCTATACGAGCAGTACTTC. It is translated as CASTRGLALYEQYF.

The chain employs TRBV2 and TRBJ1-6; D unresolved. The CDR3 totals 11 residues. Trimming cost V 1 base and J 14 bases, with 6 bases left between them. Germline V gives CDR1 SNHLY, CDR2 FYNNEI. CDR3 in DNA: TGTGCCAGCAGTGAAGGAGAATCCCTCCACTTT. Its protein product is CASSEGESLHF.

This clone was observed once. The CDR3 sequence: CASSWGGGASEQYF. The CDR3 coding sequence is TGCGCCAGCAGCTGGGGCGGGGGGGCATCCGAGCAGTACTTC. This chain joins TRBV5-1 and TRBJ2-7; TRBD2 agrees at 9 bases. After removal of 3 bases from V and 6 bases from J, the junction contained 7 bases not matched to a gene. CDR1 SGHRS and CDR2 YFSETQ come from the germline V gene. This CDR3 has 14 amino acids. The complete variable domain, with remaining parts taken from reference TRBV5-1 and TRBJ2-7, reads KAGVTQTPRYLIKTRGQQVTLSCSPISGHRSVSWYQQTPGQGLQFLFEYFSETQRNKGNFPGRFSGRQFSNSRSEMNVSTLELGDSALYLCASSWGGGASEQYFGPGTRLTVT.

V usage is TRBV19 and J usage is TRBJ2-5, with 12 nucleotides matching TRBD1. Germline CDR1 and CDR2: LNHDA and SQIVND (reference sequence). The length of the CDR3 is 15 residues. Trimming at V came to 5 bases and at J to 4 bases, leaving 5 bases not matched to a gene. This CDR3 is CASSRGQGATETQYF. CDR3 DNA: TGTGCCAGTAGTCGGGGACAGGGGGCCACAGAGACCCAGTACTTC.

V and J are TRBV25-1 and TRBJ2-5; 8 nucleotides line up with TRBD1. The germline V gene encodes CDR1 MGHDK and CDR2 SYGVNS. CDR3 length equals 14 residues. With V trimmed by 5 bases and J by 3 bases, 5 bases remained unmatched. The CDR3 coding sequence is TGTGCCAGCAGTACGCAGACAGGGGAAGAGACCCAGTACTTC. Translated: CASSTQTGEETQYF.

This clone was counted only a few times. The CDR3 sequence is CASSEAGPNQPQHF. The CDR3 nucleotides read TGCGCCAGCAGTGAAGCGGGGCCTAATCAGCCCCAGCATTTT. V is TRBV10-2 and J is TRBJ1-5; tentatively, D is TRBD1 (5 bases). The ends were cut back, 3 bases at V and 4 bases at J, with 10 bases in the middle. CDR3 length: 14 residues. Per the germline V gene, CDR1 is WSHSY and CDR2 is SAAADI.

This clone was detected only once. The V call is TRBV7-9, the J call TRBJ2-1, with 10 bases lining up with TRBD1. V was clipped by 2 bases and J by 7 bases; unmatched bases: 5. The CDR3 runs 15 residues. Germline loops: CDR1 SEHNR, CDR2 FQNEAQ (reference sequence). CDR3 DNA: TGTGCCAGCAGCTTACGACAGGGGGCGTCAAATGAGCAGTTCTTC. It codes for CASSLRQGASNEQFF.

The chain links TRBV2 to TRBJ2-7; 15 positions agree with TRBD2. The CDR3 runs 15 residues. The germline gives CDR1 SNHLY, CDR2 FYNNEI. The ends lost 6 bases at V and 4 bases at J; junction bases unmatched: 4. The CDR3 loop is CASSAGTSGRYEQYF. Here the CDR3 DNA reads TGTGCCAGCAGCGCCGGGACTAGCGGGAGGTACGAGCAGTACTTC.